One and the same sample provided the 20 T cell receptor beta chains below, sequenced in a study of breast tumors, draining lymph nodes, adjacent tissues (TCRdb year 2016). The library was prepared using multiplex PCR. The sequencer was an Illumina HiSeq 2000. Clones were called with MiXCR by TCRdb after fastp trimmed the public reads at Q25, and only in-frame beta chains were retained. Identical CDR3 protein sequences are pooled into one entry, listed with their most common genes and DNA. Counted in this sample were about 150,000 distinct CDR3 sequences; about 31% of them appeared once. Roughly 2.2% of the sample is taken by the ten largest. Lymph node samples were obtained from the axillary draining lymph nodes of breast cancer patients. Sequencing used axillary lymph node tissue. The receptors stem from a female donor with breast cancer. Some clones in this sample may be carry-over from other donors' samples.

The CDR3 here is CASSPMNTEAFF. CDR3 in DNA: TGTGCCAGTAGTCCGATGAACACTGAAGCTTTCTTT. The chain couples TRBV19 to TRBJ1-1, with unresolved D. CDR3 size: 12 residues. The V and J ends lost 5 bases and 0 bases respectively, with 4 bases between them. Looked up from germline, CDR1 is LNHDA and CDR2 is SQIVND (reference sequence).

This clonotype was observed at least ten times. This chain connects TRBV5-1 to TRBJ2-5; 9 nucleotides align to TRBD2. V shed 5 bases, J shed 8 bases, and the junction held 10 bases outside the gene matches. Germline V gene lookup returns CDR1 SGHRS and CDR2 YFSETQ. The CDR3 has 14 amino acids. CDR3: CASSQRGEADTQYF. CDR3 nucleotides: TGCGCCAGCAGTCAGCGGGGGGAGGCAGACACCCAGTACTTC.

With regard to this clonotype: One junction end does not reproduce the germline sequence, and a read error may be involved. V gene TRBV12-3 or TRBV12-4 combines with J gene TRBJ1-6, with D perhaps TRBD1 (6 bases). The CDR3 covers 13 residues. This chain's CDR3 is CASGRQVSSPLHF. Here the CDR3 DNA reads TGTGCCAGCGGCCGACAGGTTTCTTCACCTCTCCACTTT.

Turning to this clonotype: One base away lies a much larger clone, so this may be a sequencing read error. This chain joins TRBV6-2 or TRBV6-3 and TRBJ2-3; no clear D. V dropped 5 bases and J dropped 5 bases, with 5 bases sitting between them. The CDR3 is made up of 11 amino acids. CDR1 and CDR2 from the germline V gene are MNHEY and SVGEGT. This CDR3 reads CASSHLDTQYF. The DNA of the CDR3 is TGTGCCAGCAGTCACCTAGATACGCAGTATTTT.

There are many counts of this clonotype. The V gene is TRBV6-5, the J gene TRBJ2-7; D not resolved. Germline lookup yields CDR1 MNHEY and CDR2 SVGAGI. This CDR3 has 14 residues. V shed 6 bases and J shed 1 base, with 13 bases lying between them. The CDR3 nucleotides read TGTGCCAGCAGCAACTCCCTAGGGTCCTACGAGCAGTACTTC. It codes for CASSNSLGSYEQYF.

This clonotype was found many times. V gene TRBV11-2 combines with J gene TRBJ2-3; 11 nucleotides line up with TRBD1. The CDR3 has 17 amino acids. The ends lost 4 bases at V and 1 base at J; junction bases unmatched: 7. In germline, CDR1 is SGHAT, CDR2 FQNNGV. CDR3 loop: CASSSTRGQGGTDTQYF. CDR3 sequence (DNA): TGTGCCAGCAGCTCGACGAGGGGACAGGGGGGCACAGATACGCAGTATTTT. The full variable domain, rest sourced from reference TRBV11-2 and TRBJ2-3, is EAGVAQSPRYKIIEKRQSVAFWCNPISGHATLYWYQQILGQGPKLLIQFQNNGVVDDSQLPKDRFSAERLKGVDSTLKIQPAKLEDSAVYLCASSSTRGQGGTDTQYFGPGTRLTVL.

This clonotype appeared many times. This rearrangement joins TRBV20-1 to TRBJ1-2; maybe TRBD1 (6 bases). Germline V gene lookup returns CDR1 DFQATT and CDR2 SNEGSKA (reference sequence). V was trimmed by 5 bases and J by 6 bases, leaving 19 bases between them. CDR3 length: 14 residues. The CDR3 reads CSASPRQALDGYTF. In DNA form, the CDR3 reads TGCAGTGCTTCCCCCCGACAGGCACTAGATGGCTACACCTTC.

This clonotype was observed at least ten times. This chain links TRBV9 with TRBJ2-1; D is ambiguous. V lost 0 bases to trimming and J lost 2 bases, with 9 bases between them. This CDR3 comprises 15 residues. CDR1 is SGDLS and CDR2 is YYNGEE in the germline V gene. The CDR3, as DNA: TGTGCCAGCAGCGTAGTTCGGGTGCCCTACAATGAGCAGTTCTTC. It yields the protein CASSVVRVPYNEQFF. The full variable domain, in which reference TRBV9 and TRBJ2-1 provide the parts outside the CDR3, is DSGVTQTPKHLITATGQRVTLRCSPRSGDLSVYWYQQSLDQGLQFLIQYYNGEERAKGNILERFSAQQFPDLHSELNLSSLELGDSALYFCASSVVRVPYNEQFFGPGTRLTVL.

This clonotype was counted ten times or more. The chain carries TRBV6-6 and TRBJ2-7, with D hard to call. The CDR3 is 13 residues long. The V end lost 0 bases, the J end lost 2 bases, and 5 bases lay between the germline ends. CDR1 and CDR2 (germline): MNHNY, SVGAGI (reference sequence). Here the CDR3 reads CASSYSQPYEQYF. CDR3 nucleotides: TGTGCCAGCAGTTACTCCCAGCCCTACGAGCAGTACTTC.

This clonotype was seen many times. This chain joins TRBV6-1 and TRBJ2-5; no reliable D call. V dropped 1 base and J dropped 6 bases, with 15 bases sitting between them. Germline V gene data show CDR1 as MNHNS and CDR2 as SASEGT. The CDR3 has 15 amino acids. The chain's CDR3 is CASSEDTVAVKTQYF. The CDR3 DNA is TGTGCCAGCAGTGAAGACACCGTTGCGGTCAAGACCCAGTACTTC.

This clonotype was counted ten times or more. The chain recombines TRBV5-1 with TRBJ2-1; 11 positions agree with TRBD2. V trimming: 4 bases; J trimming: 9 bases; junction bases outside the gene matches: 6. The CDR3 totals 14 residues. Germline CDR1 and CDR2: SGHRS and YFSETQ. The chain's CDR3 is CASSQLAGDAEQFF. The CDR3 DNA reads TGCGCCAGCAGCCAACTAGCGGGGGACGCTGAGCAGTTCTTC. The whole variable domain, remainder taken from reference TRBV5-1 and TRBJ2-1, is KAGVTQTPRYLIKTRGQQVTLSCSPISGHRSVSWYQQTPGQGLQFLFEYFSETQRNKGNFPGRFSGRQFSNSRSEMNVSTLELGDSALYLCASSQLAGDAEQFFGPGTRLTVL.

The sample holds many counts of this clonotype. Written as DNA, the CDR3 is TGTGCCAGCAGCGTAGAAGGCGGGGGAGAGACCCAGTACTTC. Translating it yields CASSVEGGGETQYF. The rearrangement links TRBV9 to TRBJ2-5; 7 bases are a match to TRBD2. With V trimmed by 0 bases and J by 4 bases, 3 bases remained unmatched. The CDR3 contains 14 residues. Germline loops: CDR1 SGDLS, CDR2 YYNGEE.

In this sample, this clonotype turned up many times. The J gene is TRBJ2-5, the V gene TRBV4-2; perhaps D is TRBD1 or TRBD2 (5 bases each). The germline V gene has CDR1 LGHNA and CDR2 YNFKEQ. The CDR3 runs to 17 residues. The V end lost 1 base, the J end lost 3 bases, and 18 bases lay between the germline ends. The CDR3 loop reads CASSQVGPGTRKETQYF. The CDR3 DNA sequence: TGTGCCAGCAGCCAAGTCGGACCCGGGACGCGGAAAGAGACCCAGTACTTC.

Worth noting for this clonotype: A read error may produce the germline difference seen at one junction end. The J gene is TRBJ2-1, the V gene TRBV12-3 or TRBV12-4; D perhaps matches TRBD2 (5 bases). The CDR3 is 13 residues long. Here the CDR3 reads CASSFVRTGEQLF. CDR3 nucleotides: TGTGCCAGCAGTTTCGTCCGGACTGGGGAGCAGCTCTTC.

The rearrangement uses TRBV7-2 and TRBJ2-7, with D perhaps matching TRBD2 (6 bases). Germline CDR1 reads SGHTA; CDR2 reads FQGNSA. This CDR3 has 15 residues. CDR3 nucleotide sequence: TGTGCCAGCAGCTTCGTAGGGGAGGTGACGTACGGGGCCAACGTC. Amino acid sequence: CASSFVGEVTYGANV.

The chain uses TRBV6-4 and TRBJ1-5; D not resolved. There are 15 residues in the CDR3. The germline V gene encodes CDR1 MRHNA and CDR2 SNTAGT. V gave up 1 base and J gave up 0 bases, with 7 bases separating them. The CDR3 DNA reads TGTGCCAGCAGTGACTGGCATTATAGCAATCAGCCCCAGCATTTT. This codes for CASSDWHYSNQPQHF.

The V gene is TRBV7-6, the J gene TRBJ2-7; TRBD1 agrees at 8 bases. Germline V gene data show CDR1 as SGHVS and CDR2 as FNYEAQ. The CDR3 length is 13 residues. V dropped 4 bases and J dropped 3; count of bases not matched to a gene: 2. This CDR3 reads CASSSGTGYEQYF. In DNA, the CDR3 is TGTGCCAGCAGCTCCGGGACAGGCTACGAGCAGTACTTC.

The chain couples TRBV19 to TRBJ1-2, with 7 bases that match TRBD1. V was pared by 7 bases and J by 1 base, with 6 bases of the junction left unmatched. CDR1 is LNHDA, CDR2 SQIVND, per germline (reference sequence). The CDR3 covers 14 residues. The CDR3 DNA reads as TGTGCCAGTAATACAGGGGTTAGTAACTATGGCTACACCTTC. Its translation is CASNTGVSNYGYTF.

This clonotype was seen at least ten times. The rearrangement joins TRBV2 to TRBJ2-5; D unclear. The length of the CDR3 is 11 residues. The germline CDR1 and CDR2 sequences are SNHLY and FYNNEI. Trimming stripped 6 bases from V and 7 bases from J, with 9 bases between. The CDR3 coding sequence is TGTGCCAGCAGCCCGGGCGGGACCCAGTACTTC. Amino acids: CASSPGGTQYF.

This clonotype was seen at least ten times. The genes are TRBV24-1 and TRBJ2-7; TRBD1 agrees at 9 bases. The CDR3 totals 15 residues. After removal of 2 bases from V and 5 bases from J, the junction contained 6 bases not matched to a gene. The germline V gene encodes CDR1 KGHDR and CDR2 SFDVKD. The CDR3 DNA reads as TGTGCCACCAGTGATTCGGGACAGGGTATCCACGAGCAGTACTTC. It translates to CATSDSGQGIHEQYF.